A selection of T cell receptor beta chains follows, all from one sample in a study of identical twins. TCRdb processed the 5' RACE reads anew with MiXCR; each CDR3 protein has one entry. Of 500,000 to 600,000 distinct CDR3 sequences listed, less than 25% are singletons. Another study also made use of these data, one on T cells expressing NK-cell markers.

The sample consisted of CD4+ T cells sorted from blood. Source of these receptors: a woman in her late teens or twenties in good health. The CDR3 runs from the conserved cysteine through the conserved F or W. A D gene is named only where the DNA matches it firmly. Clone size is stated in some rows and not others, as once, few, many or a class when expanded.

D	V	size	J	DNA	CDR3
-	TRBV20-1	-	TRBJ2-3	TGCAGTGCTAGAGTCGGATATTATACCACAGATACGCAGTATTTT	CSARVGYYTTDTQYF
-	TRBV12-5	-	TRBJ2-7	TGTGCTAGTGGTTTGCGGGGTGGGAGCGAGCAGTACTTC	CASGLRGGSEQYF
TRBD2	TRBV10-3	-	TRBJ2-1	TGTGCCATCAGTGAGTCGCGAGGGGCTAGCGGCTACAATGAGCAGTTCTTC	CAISESRGASGYNEQFF
-	TRBV25-1	many	TRBJ2-1	TGTGCCAGCAGTGAAGGAGGACGGGGGGCCAAGGACAATGAGCAGTTCTTC	CASSEGGRGAKDNEQFF
-	TRBV6-4	-	TRBJ1-1	TGTGCCAGCAGTGAGTCTCCGGTGGCCGGCTACACTGAAGCTTTCTTT	CASSESPVAGYTEAFF
-	TRBV5-1	-	TRBJ2-7	TGCGCCAGCAGCTTGGAGAGCACCGTCCACGAGCAGTACTTC	CASSLESTVHEQYF
-	TRBV20-1	-	TRBJ2-7	TGCAGTGCTAGCGGGGCAGGTACCTACGAGCAGTACTTC	CSASGAGTYEQYF
TRBD1	TRBV7-2	-	TRBJ1-2	TGTGCCAGCAGACCACCCGGGACAGGGGGTCCGCATGGCTACACCTTC	CASRPPGTGGPHGYTF
TRBD2	TRBV7-2	few	TRBJ2-3	TGTGCCAGCAGCTCCCGCGGGAGGGAAGATACGCAGTATTTT	CASSSRGREDTQYF
-	TRBV10-3	-	TRBJ2-1	TGTGCCATCAGTGAGTCGAATCGAGCGGGCGCCGACAATGAGCAGTTCTTC	CAISESNRAGADNEQFF
TRBD2	TRBV29-1	-	TRBJ2-1	TGCAGCGGCCGTACTAGCGGGGGGCGGACCTACAATGAGCAGTTCTTC	CSGRTSGGRTYNEQFF
TRBD1	TRBV9	-	TRBJ2-3	TGTGCCAGCAGCGCGGACAGGCCCAGACTCACAGATACGCAGTATTTT	CASSADRPRLTDTQYF
TRBD2	TRBV12-3/TRBV12-4	-	TRBJ2-2	TGTGCCAGCAGCCTTGGACTAGCGGGAGTCACCGGGGAGCTGTTTTTT	CASSLGLAGVTGELFF
TRBD2	TRBV20-1	few	TRBJ2-3	TGCAGTGCCCAGATTAGCGGGAGGGCCGCAGATACGCAGTATTTT	CSAQISGRAADTQYF
-	TRBV5-1	-	TRBJ2-3	TGCGCCAGCAGAATCGGCAGCTTCACAGATACGCAGTATTTT	CASRIGSFTDTQYF
TRBD1	TRBV20-1	many	TRBJ1-1	TGCAGTGCTTGGGACAGGGTCACTGAAGCTTTCTTT	CSAWDRVTEAFF
-	TRBV20-1	-	TRBJ2-5	TGCAGTGCTACCTTGGACGTGGAGACCCAGTACTTC	CSATLDVETQYF
TRBD2	TRBV7-8	-	TRBJ2-1	TGTGCCAGCAGCTTGACGTGGCGGGGGGGCGTCGGATCCTACAATGAGCAGTTCTTC	CASSLTWRGGVGSYNEQFF
TRBD2	TRBV20-1	-	TRBJ2-3	TGCAGCGCCGGCCTAGCGGTCAAAGATACGCAGTATTTT	CSAGLAVKDTQYF
-	TRBV21-1	few	TRBJ2-1	TGTGCCAGCAGCAAAGATCCGGGGGACGAGCAGTTCTTC	CASSKDPGDEQFF